This T cell receptor (beta chain) is from a study of human T cells and chemical hapten exposure. Across the whole study: The patients were mostly female; they had alopecia areata, totalis or universalis.

Time point given: patch test 3, about 24 weeks after DPC sensitization. Described treatment: therapeutic diphenylcyclopropenone sensitization with weekly scalp DPC. Blood draws preceded each patch test application. A single record per CDR3 protein comes from TCRdb applying MiXCR to the RACE reads. The data show over 65,000 distinct CDR3 sequences, over 8.5% seen once. The sequence derives from a woman aged 45 to 65 with alopecia areata. Some clones in this sample may be carry-over from other donors' samples. The sample consisted of whole blood, taken in connection with sensitization to the hapten diphenylcyclopropenone (DPC).

The CDR3 spells CASSVLGTSSYGYTF. CDR3 DNA sequence: TGCGCCAGCAGTGTTCTGGGGACTAGCTCCTATGGCTACACCTTC. The rearrangement joins TRBV5-1 to TRBJ1-2; D possibly corresponds to TRBD1 (5 bases). Germline CDR1 reads SGHRS; CDR2 reads YFSETQ. V dropped 5 bases and J dropped 4 bases, with 18 bases sitting between them. The CDR3 length is 15 residues.